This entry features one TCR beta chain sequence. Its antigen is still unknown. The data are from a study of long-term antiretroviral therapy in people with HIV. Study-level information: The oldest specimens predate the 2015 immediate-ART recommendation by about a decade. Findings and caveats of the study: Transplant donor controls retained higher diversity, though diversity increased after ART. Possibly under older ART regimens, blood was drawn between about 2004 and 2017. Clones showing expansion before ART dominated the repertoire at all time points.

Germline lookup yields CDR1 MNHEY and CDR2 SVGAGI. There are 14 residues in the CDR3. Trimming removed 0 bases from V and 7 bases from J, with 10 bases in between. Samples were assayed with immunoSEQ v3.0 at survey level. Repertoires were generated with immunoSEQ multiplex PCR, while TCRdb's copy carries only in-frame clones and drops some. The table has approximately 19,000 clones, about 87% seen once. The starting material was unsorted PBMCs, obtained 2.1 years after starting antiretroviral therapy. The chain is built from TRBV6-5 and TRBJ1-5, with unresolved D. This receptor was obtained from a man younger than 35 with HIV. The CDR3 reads CASSYSTPNQPQHF. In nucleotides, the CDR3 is TGTGCCAGCAGTTACTCGACACCCAACCAGCCCCAGCATTTT.